This TCR beta chain was sequenced during a study of OX40 agonist ivuxolimab in advanced cancers. Points from the study as a whole: Partial responders at 0.1-3.0 mg/kg showed near-lowest clonal expansion. Expanded peripheral T-cell antigen specificity went undetermined.

The CDR3 loop spans 13 amino acids. The germline V gene encodes CDR1 MNHNS and CDR2 SASEGT. Trimming took 5 bases from V and 4 from J, leaving 11 bases between them. Here immunoSEQ multiplex PCR was the method, and the copy in TCRdb shows in-frame clones only, minus some. The data show approximately 69,000 clones, with almost 90% seen just once and more than 2.5% held by the top ten. To note about this clone: Its antigen remains unknown.

This chain links TRBV6-1 with TRBJ1-2; possibly TRBD1 for D (5 bases). The sequencing here drew on CD4+ or CD8+ T cells sorted from blood, taken in a trial of the OX40 agonist ivuxolimab. This receptor was taken from an adult with an advanced solid tumor such as melanoma, head and neck, liver or kidney cancer. CDR3 region: CASSKGPSYGYTF. Here the CDR3 DNA reads TGTGCCAGCAGTAAGGGACCGAGCTATGGCTACACCTTC.